The 14 T cell receptor beta chains reported below all come from one sample, sequenced in a study of metastatic and nonmetastatic thyroid tumors. TCRdb re-called the PCR reads with MiXCR. The table has under 35,000 clones, 35% to 45% seen once. Every patient was untreated before thyroid surgery. The sequencing input was tumor tissue. All receptors derive from a female donor with papillary thyroid cancer or a benign thyroid nodule (not recorded which). Some clones in this sample may be carry-over from other donors' samples.

The chain has TRBV18 and TRBJ2-6; no clear D. Germline-derived CDR1 and CDR2 are KGHSH and LQKENI. The CDR3 sequence is 15 residues long. Trimming left V 6 bases short and J 0 bases short, with 9 bases between. CDR3 in DNA: TGTGCCAGCTCGCAAGTCCCCTCTGGGGCCAACGTCCTGACTTTC. Its translation: CASSQVPSGANVLTF. Filled out from reference TRBV18 and TRBJ2-6, the complete variable domain reads NAGVMQNPRHLVRRRGQEARLRCSPMKGHSHVYWYRQLPEEGLKFMVYLQKENIIDESGMPKERFSAEFPKEGPSILRIQQVVRGDSAAYFCASSQVPSGANVLTFGAGSRLTVL.

A few counts support this clone. The rearrangement links TRBV28 to TRBJ2-5, with a possible D match to TRBD1 (6 bases). The germline V and J ends were trimmed by 3 bases and 4 bases, with 9 bases remaining between them. The CDR3 length is 13 residues. Per germline, CDR1 MDHEN and CDR2 SYDVKM. In nucleotides, the CDR3 is TGTGCCAGCAGTTTGGACAGCCCAGAGACCCAGTACTTC. It is translated as CASSLDSPETQYF.

The chain carries TRBV6-2 or TRBV6-3 and TRBJ1-5, with 9 bases that match TRBD1. Germline V gene lookup returns CDR1 MNHEY and CDR2 SVGEGT. The CDR3 has 15 residues. Trimming took 0 bases from V and 10 from J; bases not matched to a gene: 7. CDR3 sequence (DNA): TGTGCCAGCAGTTACTCGGGACAGGGAATCAGCCCCCAGCATTTT. Translation gives CASSYSGQGISPQHF.

This chain uses TRBV4-3 with TRBJ2-2, with 7 nucleotides matching TRBD1. CDR1 is LGHNA and CDR2 is YSLEER in the germline V gene. This CDR3 region has 14 residues. The ends lost 9 bases at V and 6 bases at J; junction bases unmatched: 10. CDR3 region: CASKTGKGAGELFF. The CDR3 DNA follows: TGCGCCAGTAAGACAGGGAAAGGCGCCGGGGAGCTGTTTTTT.

This clone occurred a few times. This chain joins TRBV6-2 or TRBV6-3 and TRBJ2-2; no reliable D call. Trimming left V 2 bases short and J 1 base short, with 8 bases between. CDR3 size: 15 residues. Germline V CDR1 and CDR2: MNHEY, SVGEGT. CDR3 nucleotide sequence: TGTGCCAGCAGTTACGGCCAGGTGAACACCGGGGAGCTGTTTTTT. Its protein product is CASSYGQVNTGELFF.

This clone has only one observation. The V gene is TRBV5-1, the J gene TRBJ2-7; no clear D. CDR1 is SGHRS and CDR2 is YFSETQ in the germline V gene. The CDR3 length is 13 residues. V was pared by 1 base and J by 3 bases, with 8 bases between. Here the CDR3 reads CASSLTRLYEQYF. For the CDR3, the DNA is TGCGCCAGCAGCTTGACCCGTCTCTACGAGCAGTACTTC. Together with reference TRBV5-1 and TRBJ2-7, the CDR3 gives the full variable domain: KAGVTQTPRYLIKTRGQQVTLSCSPISGHRSVSWYQQTPGQGLQFLFEYFSETQRNKGNFPGRFSGRQFSNSRSEMNVSTLELGDSALYLCASSLTRLYEQYFGPGTRLTVT.

The V call is TRBV20-1, the J call TRBJ1-5; tentative D call: TRBD1 (6 bases). V was clipped by 6 bases and J by 0 bases, with 9 bases between them. The CDR3 contains 13 residues. The germline CDR1 and CDR2 sequences are DFQATT and SNEGSKA (reference sequence). The CDR3 reads CSAEDSSNQPQHF. In DNA, the CDR3 is TGCAGTGCAGAGGACAGTAGCAATCAGCCCCAGCATTTT.

The V gene is TRBV30, the J gene TRBJ1-2; no firm D call. V lost 0 bases and J lost 0, with 11 bases in between. The germline CDR1 and CDR2 sequences are GTSNPN and SVGIG (reference sequence). The CDR3 totals 15 residues. The CDR3 DNA sequence: TGTGCCTGGAGTGTACCATGGAAGACTAACTATGGCTACACCTTC. Translation gives CAWSVPWKTNYGYTF.

This clone was seen once. The chain employs TRBV30 and TRBJ2-3; tentatively, D is TRBD2 (5 bases). Germline lookup yields CDR1 GTSNPN and CDR2 SVGIG (reference sequence). The V and J ends lost 0 bases and 9 bases respectively, with 10 bases between them. This CDR3 comprises 12 residues. The chain's CDR3 is CAWSVPGGTQYF. CDR3 nucleotides: TGTGCCTGGAGTGTTCCTGGAGGCACGCAGTATTTT.

This chain connects TRBV4-1 to TRBJ1-6; 8 nucleotides agree with TRBD1. The CDR3 is 13 residues long. Germline-derived CDR1 and CDR2 are MGHRA and YSYEKL. Losses at the gene ends were 1 base for V and 12 bases for J; bases not matched to a gene: 2. The CDR3 sequence: CASSQGTGRPLHF. The DNA for the CDR3 is TGCGCCAGCAGCCAAGGGACAGGGCGACCCCTCCACTTT.

In this sample, this clone turned up many times. V and J are TRBV20-1 and TRBJ1-6, with 10 nucleotides matching TRBD1. V shed 3 bases, J shed 0 bases, and the junction held 2 bases outside the gene matches. Per the germline V gene, CDR1 is DFQATT and CDR2 is SNEGSKA (reference sequence). The CDR3 contains 16 residues. The chain's CDR3 is CSARGQGSSYNSPLHF. CDR3 coding DNA: TGCAGTGCTAGGGGACAGGGGAGCTCCTATAATTCACCCCTCCACTTT.

This clone was observed a few times. The chain is built from TRBV30 and TRBJ1-5; D unresolved. CDR3 length equals 13 residues. The V end was cut by 0 bases, the J end by 7 bases, with 10 bases between. Germline V gene lookup returns CDR1 GTSNPN and CDR2 SVGIG (reference sequence). CDR3 nucleotides: TGTGCCTGGAGTGTACATGGTGGACAGCCCCAGCATTTT. Protein sequence: CAWSVHGGQPQHF.

The V call is TRBV19, the J call TRBJ1-6; D might be TRBD1 (5 bases). This CDR3 spans 14 amino acids. Germline V gene sequence: CDR1 LNHDA, CDR2 SQIVND (reference sequence). V lost 10 bases and J lost 7, with 17 bases in between. Here the CDR3 reads CATAGRQSNSPLHF. CDR3 DNA: TGTGCCACCGCGGGACGGCAGTCCAATTCACCCCTCCACTTT.

J is TRBJ2-1 and V is TRBV5-1; 11 nucleotides align to TRBD2. Trimming took 7 bases from V and 7 from J; bases not matched to a gene: 10. Germline V gene data show CDR1 as SGHRS and CDR2 as YFSETQ. This CDR3 region has 15 residues. CDR3 residues: CASETSGSGGNEQFF. The CDR3 region has the DNA TGCGCCAGCGAAACTAGCGGGAGCGGTGGGAATGAGCAGTTCTTC.